Below, 20 T cell receptor beta chains from the same sample are listed, as sequenced in a study of T-cell memory formation after mild COVID-19. A single record per CDR3 protein comes from TCRdb applying MiXCR to the 5' RACE reads. The table includes 250,000 to 300,000 distinct CDR3 sequences, about 16% detected once. The sequencing sample was made of PBMCs or a T cell subset sorted from them (not recorded which). Receptor source: a man aged 18 to 30 who had mild COVID-19 (a few samples of this study predate the infection). Cell type and time point are not known.

The gene calls are TRBV7-2 and TRBJ1-3; possible D gene TRBD1, 5 bases. The V end lost 1 base, the J end lost 0 bases, and 7 bases lay between the germline ends. The CDR3 has 15 amino acids. Looked up from germline, CDR1 is SGHTA and CDR2 is FQGNSA. The CDR3 spells CASSLEGTSGNTIYF. CDR3 DNA sequence: TGTGCCAGCAGCTTAGAAGGGACCTCTGGAAACACCATATATTTT.

This clonotype appeared a few times. The chain is built from TRBV5-1 and TRBJ1-6, with 7 bases matching TRBD1. CDR3 length equals 17 residues. Unmatched junction bases numbered 6, after V lost 0 bases and J lost 3 bases. Germline V lookup: CDR1 SGHRS, CDR2 YFSETQ. This chain's CDR3 is CASSLEGGGGYNSPLHF. CDR3 bases: TGCGCCAGCAGCTTGGAAGGAGGGGGCGGCTATAATTCACCCCTCCACTTT.

In its sample, this clonotype was seen once. The chain employs TRBV7-9 and TRBJ1-2, with D maybe TRBD1 (5 bases). V lost 7 bases and J 3 bases, leaving 12 bases between the germline ends. Germline CDR1 SEHNR, CDR2 FQNEAQ (reference sequence). The CDR3 runs to 13 residues. The CDR3: CASTYPGYYGYTF. CDR3 in DNA: TGTGCCAGCACATATCCAGGGTACTATGGCTACACCTTC.

This clonotype was seen a few times. The V gene is TRBV5-1, the J gene TRBJ1-5, with a possible D match to TRBD1 (6 bases). Trimming stripped 4 bases from V and 3 bases from J, with 14 bases between. The CDR3 is 15 residues long. Germline CDR1 reads SGHRS; CDR2 reads YFSETQ. CDR3 in amino acids: CASSILTGVNQPQHF. The CDR3 nucleotides are TGCGCCAGCAGCATTTTGACAGGAGTCAATCAGCCCCAGCATTTT.

This sequence joins TRBV12-3 or TRBV12-4 and TRBJ1-1, with unresolved D. V was trimmed by 6 bases and J by 0 bases, leaving 11 bases between them. The CDR3 is 14 residues long. The CDR3 DNA follows: TGTGCCAGCAGGTTACGGGTCCTGAACACTGAAGCTTTCTTT. It encodes CASRLRVLNTEAFF.

This clonotype was detected a few times. The chain links TRBV6-5 to TRBJ1-2; D may be TRBD1 (5 bases). With 0 bases removed from V and 3 bases from J, the gap between germline ends came to 17 bases. There are 17 residues in the CDR3. Germline V CDR1 and CDR2: MNHEY, SVGAGI. CDR3 residues: CASSYSGRRVGDYGYTF. Here the CDR3 DNA reads TGTGCCAGCAGTTACTCTGGCCGCCGGGTGGGGGACTATGGCTACACCTTC.

The sample holds a few counts of this clonotype. The chain carries TRBV2 and TRBJ2-7, with D possibly TRBD1 on 7 matching bases. Per the germline V gene, CDR1 is SNHLY and CDR2 is FYNNEI. The V and J ends lost 8 bases and 3 bases respectively, with 14 bases between them. There are 13 residues in the CDR3. The CDR3 sequence is CASAGTDDYEQYV. CDR3 nucleotides: TGTGCCAGCGCGGGGACAGACGACTACGAGCAGTACGTC.

In this sample, this clonotype turned up many times. In DNA form, the CDR3 reads TGTGCCAGCGCAACTCGGACAGGGGGCGCCGAGCAGTACTTC. Translating it yields CASATRTGGAEQYF. The V and J genes are TRBV7-8 and TRBJ2-7; 11 bases map to TRBD1. Trimming removed 8 bases from V and 6 bases from J; junction bases left unmatched: 9. CDR1 and CDR2 (germline): SGHVS, FQNEAQ. The CDR3 runs to 14 residues.

This clonotype was counted between two and nine times. The gene calls are TRBV23-1 and TRBJ1-6; D uncertain. TRBV23-1 is assigned to the ORF class and has an uncertain function. The CDR3 runs 15 residues. The V end lost 9 bases, the J end lost 8 bases, and 20 bases lay between the germline ends. CDR3 coding DNA: TGCGCCAGTCCGTCATATGGCAGGACCGATTCACCCCTCCACTTT. It is translated as CASPSYGRTDSPLHF.

This chain joins TRBV5-1 and TRBJ2-7; 7 nucleotides align to TRBD2. CDR3 size: 11 residues. V trimming: 10 bases; J trimming: 2 bases; junction bases outside the gene matches: 3. CDR1 SGHRS and CDR2 YFSETQ come from the germline V gene. CDR3 nucleotide sequence: TGCGCCCTCGGGAGGCCCTACGAGCAGTACGTC. This translates into CALGRPYEQYV.

This clonotype was observed a handful of times. The chain joins TRBV28 to TRBJ1-6; the D is unclear. Germline V gene sequence: CDR1 MDHEN, CDR2 SYDVKM. V was clipped by 6 bases and J by 2 bases, with 5 bases between them. This CDR3 is 13 amino acids long. CDR3 nucleotide sequence: TGTGCCAGCAGCCCCCCCTATAATTCACCCCTCCACTTT. Translating gives CASSPPYNSPLHF.

The chain carries TRBV27 and TRBJ2-5; D uncertain. CDR1 is MNHEY, CDR2 SMNVEV, per germline (reference sequence). The CDR3 has 14 residues. Deletions cut 5 bases from V and 6 bases from J, with 16 bases between. CDR3 DNA sequence: TGTGCCAGCAGTGACCCCCTGGGAATGAAGACCCAGTACTTC. It encodes CASSDPLGMKTQYF.

The chain carries TRBV20-1 and TRBJ1-2, with a weak D call TRBD1 (5 bases). The V gene's germline CDR1 is DFQATT and CDR2 SNEGSKA (reference sequence). Trimming removed 2 bases at V and 4 bases at J, with 11 bases between. CDR3 size: 13 residues. The CDR3 DNA sequence: TGCAGTGCTAGACCCCGGACAACCTATGGCTACACCTTC. This gives the protein CSARPRTTYGYTF.

This clonotype was observed once. The genes are TRBV5-1 and TRBJ1-1, with 7 bases identical to TRBD1. The CDR3 is made up of 13 amino acids. Germline CDR1 SGHRS, CDR2 YFSETQ. V was clipped by 7 bases and J by 1 base; unmatched bases: 4. CDR3 region: CASLRGPNTEAFF. As DNA, the CDR3 is TGCGCCAGCCTGAGGGGGCCGAACACTGAAGCTTTCTTT.

The CDR3 sequence is CASSQVRVSEQYF. CDR3 nucleotides: TGTGCCAGCAGCCAAGTTCGGGTCTCCGAGCAGTACTTC. This chain connects TRBV14 to TRBJ2-7; D gene uncertain. V shed 1 base and J shed 6 bases, with 10 bases lying between them. CDR1 and CDR2 (germline): SGHDN, FVKESK. This CDR3 region has 13 residues.

This chain connects TRBV4-2 to TRBJ1-1, with D possibly TRBD1 on 5 matching bases. The germline V gene has CDR1 LGHNA and CDR2 YNFKEQ. V was pared by 1 base and J by 3 bases, with 21 bases between. This CDR3 is 18 amino acids long. CDR3 nucleotide sequence: TGTGCCAGCAGCCAAGGCCCTGGACTCGGTAGAGGGGACACTGAAGCTTTCTTT. It translates to CASSQGPGLGRGDTEAFF.

This clonotype has only a few counts. The J gene is TRBJ2-2, the V gene TRBV7-3, with 7 bases matching TRBD2. CDR1 is SGHTA and CDR2 is FQGTGA in the germline V gene. The CDR3 extends over 15 amino acids. V was pared by 5 bases and J by 5 bases, with 8 bases of the junction left unmatched. This CDR3 reads CASSPQYGGTGELFF. Here the CDR3 DNA reads TGTGCCAGCAGCCCCCAGTACGGGGGGACCGGGGAGCTGTTTTTT.

There are a few counts of this clonotype. This chain uses TRBV18 with TRBJ2-7; TRBD2 is a possible D gene (5 bases). The V gene lost 3 bases and the J gene lost 3 bases, with 15 bases spanning the gap. This CDR3 is 15 amino acids long. Looked up from germline, CDR1 is KGHSH and CDR2 is LQKENI. The CDR3 coding sequence is TGTGCCAGCTCACCTTGGCAGGCGGACTTCTACGAGCAGTACTTC. Protein: CASSPWQADFYEQYF.

The chain has TRBV28 and TRBJ1-2; possible D gene TRBD1, 5 bases. Germline V CDR1 and CDR2: MDHEN, SYDVKM. V shed 5 bases and J shed 5 bases, with 21 bases lying between them. This CDR3 contains 16 residues. In nucleotides, the CDR3 is TGTGCCAGCAGTGCACCAAGCTCAGGGAGGTGGTATGGCTACACCTTC. Translated, it gives CASSAPSSGRWYGYTF.

CDR3 protein: CASSPYFAGRETQYF. CDR3 DNA sequence: TGTGCCAGCTCACCATATTTCGCGGGAAGGGAGACCCAGTACTTC. The rearrangement links TRBV18 to TRBJ2-5; D is possibly TRBD2 (6 bases). Germline V gives CDR1 KGHSH, CDR2 LQKENI. The germline V and J ends were trimmed by 2 bases and 5 bases, with 15 bases remaining between them. This CDR3 region has 15 residues.